This TCR beta chain was observed in a study of blood T cell repertoires in COVID-19. The overall study: Nucleic acid was either cDNA or gDNA, and it came from T cells, B-cell-depleted T cells, or PBMCs.

CDR3 length equals 14 residues. The V and J ends lost 2 bases and 5 bases respectively, with 13 bases between them. The germline CDR1 and CDR2 sequences are SGDLS and YYNGEE. Original handling: Reference gene primer amplification gave estimated nucleated cell counts. The table came from immunoSEQ multiplex PCR; TCRdb's copy has only in-frame clones and leaves some out. From that table come the V and J calls and clone size; the DNA was used to work out D and trimming. The sample contains around 140,000 clones, about 80% of which appear only once. This chain joins TRBV9 and TRBJ2-5, with D tentatively TRBD1 (8 bases). The source is a woman aged 55-70 years with acute or convalescent COVID-19. The sample consisted of peripheral blood. Written as DNA, the CDR3 is TGTGCCAGCAGCGTTGACAGGGGAGGGGAGACCCAGTACTTC. This sequence encodes CASSVDRGGETQYF.